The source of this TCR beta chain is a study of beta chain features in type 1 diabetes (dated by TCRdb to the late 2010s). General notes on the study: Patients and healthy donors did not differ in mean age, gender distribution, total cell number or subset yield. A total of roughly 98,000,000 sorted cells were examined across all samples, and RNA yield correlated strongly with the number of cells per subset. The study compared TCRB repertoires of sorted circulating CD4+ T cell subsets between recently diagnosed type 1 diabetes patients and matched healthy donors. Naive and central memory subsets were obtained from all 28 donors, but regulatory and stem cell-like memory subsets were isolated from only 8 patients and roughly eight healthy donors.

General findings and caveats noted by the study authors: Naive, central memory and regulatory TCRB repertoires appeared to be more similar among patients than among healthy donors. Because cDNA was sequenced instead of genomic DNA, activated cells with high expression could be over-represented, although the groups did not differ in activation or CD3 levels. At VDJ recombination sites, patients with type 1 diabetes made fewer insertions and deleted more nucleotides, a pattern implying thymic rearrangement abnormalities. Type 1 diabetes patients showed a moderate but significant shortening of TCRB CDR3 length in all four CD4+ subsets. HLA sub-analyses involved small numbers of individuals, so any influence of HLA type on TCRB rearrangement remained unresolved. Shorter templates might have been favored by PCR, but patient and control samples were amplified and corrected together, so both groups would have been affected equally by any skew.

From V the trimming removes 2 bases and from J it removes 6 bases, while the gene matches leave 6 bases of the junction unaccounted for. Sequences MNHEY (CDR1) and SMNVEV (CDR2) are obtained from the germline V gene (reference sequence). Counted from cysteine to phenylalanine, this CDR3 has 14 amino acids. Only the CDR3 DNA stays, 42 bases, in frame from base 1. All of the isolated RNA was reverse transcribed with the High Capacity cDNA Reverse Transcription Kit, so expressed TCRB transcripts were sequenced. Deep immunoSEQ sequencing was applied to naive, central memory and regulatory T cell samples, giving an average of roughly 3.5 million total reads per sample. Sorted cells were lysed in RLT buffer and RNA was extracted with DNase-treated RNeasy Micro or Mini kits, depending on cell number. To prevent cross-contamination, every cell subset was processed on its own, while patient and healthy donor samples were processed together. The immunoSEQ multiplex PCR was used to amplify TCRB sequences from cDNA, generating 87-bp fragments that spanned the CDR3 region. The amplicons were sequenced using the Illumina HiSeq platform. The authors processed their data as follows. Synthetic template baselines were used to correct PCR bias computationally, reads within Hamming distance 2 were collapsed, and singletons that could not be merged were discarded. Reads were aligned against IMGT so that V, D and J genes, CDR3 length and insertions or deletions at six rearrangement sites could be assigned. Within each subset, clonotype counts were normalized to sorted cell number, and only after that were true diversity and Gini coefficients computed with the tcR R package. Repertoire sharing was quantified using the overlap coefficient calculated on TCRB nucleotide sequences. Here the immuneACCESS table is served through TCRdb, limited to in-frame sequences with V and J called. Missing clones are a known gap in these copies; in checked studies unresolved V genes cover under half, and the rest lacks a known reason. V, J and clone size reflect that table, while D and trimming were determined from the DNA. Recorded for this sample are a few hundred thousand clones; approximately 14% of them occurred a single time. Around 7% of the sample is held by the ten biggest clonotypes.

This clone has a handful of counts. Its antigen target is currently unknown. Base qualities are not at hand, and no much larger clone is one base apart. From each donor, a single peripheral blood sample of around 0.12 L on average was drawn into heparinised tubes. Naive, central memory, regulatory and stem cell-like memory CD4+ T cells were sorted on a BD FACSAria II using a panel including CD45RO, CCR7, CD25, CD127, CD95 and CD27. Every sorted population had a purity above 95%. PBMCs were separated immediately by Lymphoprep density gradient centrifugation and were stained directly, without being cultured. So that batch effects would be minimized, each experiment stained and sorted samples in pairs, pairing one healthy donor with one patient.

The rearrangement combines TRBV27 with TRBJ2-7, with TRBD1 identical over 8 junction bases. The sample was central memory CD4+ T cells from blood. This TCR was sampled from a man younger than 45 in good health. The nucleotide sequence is TGTGCCAGCAGTTTAACGGACAGGGTACGCGAGCAGTACTTC. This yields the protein CASSLTDRVREQYF.